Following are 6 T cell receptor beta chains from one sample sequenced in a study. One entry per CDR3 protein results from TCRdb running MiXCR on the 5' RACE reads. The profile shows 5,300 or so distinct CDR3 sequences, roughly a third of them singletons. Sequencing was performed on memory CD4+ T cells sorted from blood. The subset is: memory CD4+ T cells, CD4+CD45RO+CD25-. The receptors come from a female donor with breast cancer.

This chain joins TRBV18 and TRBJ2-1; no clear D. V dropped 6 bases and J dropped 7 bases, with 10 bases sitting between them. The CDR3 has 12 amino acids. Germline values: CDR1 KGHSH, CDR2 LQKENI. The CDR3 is CASSQLGNEQFF. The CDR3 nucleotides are TGTGCCAGCTCTCAGCTAGGGAATGAGCAGTTCTTC.

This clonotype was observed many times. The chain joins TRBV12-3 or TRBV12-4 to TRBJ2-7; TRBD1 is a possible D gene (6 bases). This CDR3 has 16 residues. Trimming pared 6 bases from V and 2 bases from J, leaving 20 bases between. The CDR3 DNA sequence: TGTGCCAGCAGCCAAGGACAGTTAAACGGGGCCTACGAGCAGTACTTC. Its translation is CASSQGQLNGAYEQYF.

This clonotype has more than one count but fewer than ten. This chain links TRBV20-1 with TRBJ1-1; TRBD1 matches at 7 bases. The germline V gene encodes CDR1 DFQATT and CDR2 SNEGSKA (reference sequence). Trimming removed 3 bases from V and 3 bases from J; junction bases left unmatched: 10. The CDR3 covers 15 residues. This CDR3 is CSARRSSGGDTEAFF. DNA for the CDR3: TGCAGTGCTAGGAGGTCGTCAGGGGGGGACACTGAAGCTTTCTTT.

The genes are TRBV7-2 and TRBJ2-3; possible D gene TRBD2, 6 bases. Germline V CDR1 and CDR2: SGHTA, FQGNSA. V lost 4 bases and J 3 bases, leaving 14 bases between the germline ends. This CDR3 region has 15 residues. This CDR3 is CASSSQAGETDTQYF. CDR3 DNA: TGTGCCAGCAGCTCACAAGCGGGCGAGACAGATACGCAGTATTTT.

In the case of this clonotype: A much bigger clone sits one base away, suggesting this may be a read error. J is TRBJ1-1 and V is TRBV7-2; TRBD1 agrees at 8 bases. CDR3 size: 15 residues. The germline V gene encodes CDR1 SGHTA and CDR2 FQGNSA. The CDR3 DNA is TGTGCCAGCAGCCCTTTCCCCAGGGGGCGGACTAAAGCTTCCTTT. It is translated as CASSPFPRGRTKASF.

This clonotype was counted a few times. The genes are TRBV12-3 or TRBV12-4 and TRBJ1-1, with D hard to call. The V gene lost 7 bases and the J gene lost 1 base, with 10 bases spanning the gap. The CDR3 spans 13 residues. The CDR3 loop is CASILHWNTEAFF. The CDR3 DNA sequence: TGTGCCAGCATCCTGCATTGGAACACTGAAGCTTTCTTT.